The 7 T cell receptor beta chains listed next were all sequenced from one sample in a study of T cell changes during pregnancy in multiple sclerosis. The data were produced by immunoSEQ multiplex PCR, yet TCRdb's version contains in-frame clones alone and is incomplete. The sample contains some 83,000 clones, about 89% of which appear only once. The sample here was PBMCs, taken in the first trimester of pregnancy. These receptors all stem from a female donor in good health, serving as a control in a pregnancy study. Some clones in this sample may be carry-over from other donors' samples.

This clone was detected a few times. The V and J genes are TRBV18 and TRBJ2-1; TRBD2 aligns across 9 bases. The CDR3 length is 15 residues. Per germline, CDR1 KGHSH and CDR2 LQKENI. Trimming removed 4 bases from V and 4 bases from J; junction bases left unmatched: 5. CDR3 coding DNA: TGTGCCAGCTCACAAAGACTAGCGGATTACAATGAGCAGTTCTTC. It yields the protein CASSQRLADYNEQFF.

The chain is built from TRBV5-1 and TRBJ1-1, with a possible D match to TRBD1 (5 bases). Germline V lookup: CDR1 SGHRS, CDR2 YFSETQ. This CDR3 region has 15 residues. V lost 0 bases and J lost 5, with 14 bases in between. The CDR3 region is CASSLAGGVGTEAFF. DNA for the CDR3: TGCGCCAGCAGCTTGGCCGGGGGGGTTGGGACTGAAGCTTTCTTT.

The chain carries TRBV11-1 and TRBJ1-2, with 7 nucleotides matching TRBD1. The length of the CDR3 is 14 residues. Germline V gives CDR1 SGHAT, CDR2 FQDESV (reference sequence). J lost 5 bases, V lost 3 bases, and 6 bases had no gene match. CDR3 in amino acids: CASSFAGGRYGYTF. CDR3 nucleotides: TGTGCCAGCAGCTTCGCAGGGGGACGGTATGGCTACACCTTC.

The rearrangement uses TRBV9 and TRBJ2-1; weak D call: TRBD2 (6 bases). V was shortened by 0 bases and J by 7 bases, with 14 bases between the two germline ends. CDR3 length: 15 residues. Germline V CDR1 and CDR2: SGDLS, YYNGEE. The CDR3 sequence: CASSVEKGGINEQFF. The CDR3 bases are TGTGCCAGCAGCGTAGAAAAGGGAGGAATAAATGAGCAGTTCTTC. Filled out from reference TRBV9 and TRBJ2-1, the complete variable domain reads DSGVTQTPKHLITATGQRVTLRCSPRSGDLSVYWYQQSLDQGLQFLIQYYNGEERAKGNILERFSAQQFPDLHSELNLSSLELGDSALYFCASSVEKGGINEQFFGPGTRLTVL.

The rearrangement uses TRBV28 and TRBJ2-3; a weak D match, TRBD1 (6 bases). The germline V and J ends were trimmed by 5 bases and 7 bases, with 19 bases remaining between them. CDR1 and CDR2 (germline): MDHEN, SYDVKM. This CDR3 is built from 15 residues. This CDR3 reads CASSRPGHTQHTQYF. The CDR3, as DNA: TGTGCCAGCAGTCGCCCGGGACATACACAACATACGCAGTATTTT.

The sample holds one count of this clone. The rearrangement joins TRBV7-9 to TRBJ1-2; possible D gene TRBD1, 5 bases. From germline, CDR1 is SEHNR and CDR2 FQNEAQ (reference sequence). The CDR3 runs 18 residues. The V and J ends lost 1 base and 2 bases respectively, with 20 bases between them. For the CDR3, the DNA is TGTGCCAGCAGCTTAGTACAGCCCGGACGGCGGGGCAACTATGGCTACACCTTC. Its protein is CASSLVQPGRRGNYGYTF.

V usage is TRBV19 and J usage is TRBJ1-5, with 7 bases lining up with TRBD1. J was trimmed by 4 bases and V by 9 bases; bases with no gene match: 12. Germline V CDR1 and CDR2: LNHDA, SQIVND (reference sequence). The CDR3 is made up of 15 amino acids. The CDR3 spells CASTVGQLLNQPQHF. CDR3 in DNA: TGTGCCAGCACAGTGGGACAGTTGCTTAATCAGCCCCAGCATTTT. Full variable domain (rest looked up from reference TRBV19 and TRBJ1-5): DGGITQSPKYLFRKEGQNVTLSCEQNLNHDAMYWYRQDPGQGLRLIYYSQIVNDFQKGDIAEGYSVSREKKESFPLTVTSAQKNPTAFYLCASTVGQLLNQPQHFGDGTRLSIL.